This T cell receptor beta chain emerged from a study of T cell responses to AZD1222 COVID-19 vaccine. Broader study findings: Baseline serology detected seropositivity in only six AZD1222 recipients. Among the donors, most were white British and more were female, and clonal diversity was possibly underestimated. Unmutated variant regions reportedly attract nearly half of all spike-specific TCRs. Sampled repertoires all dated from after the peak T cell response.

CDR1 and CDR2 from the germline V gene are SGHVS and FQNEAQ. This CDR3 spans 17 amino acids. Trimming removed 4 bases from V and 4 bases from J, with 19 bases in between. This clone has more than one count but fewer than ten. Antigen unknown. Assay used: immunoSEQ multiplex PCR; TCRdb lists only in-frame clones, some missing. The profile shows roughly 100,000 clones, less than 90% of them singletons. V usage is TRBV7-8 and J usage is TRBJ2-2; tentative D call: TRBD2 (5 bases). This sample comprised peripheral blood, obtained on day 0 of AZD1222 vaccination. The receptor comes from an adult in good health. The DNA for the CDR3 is TGTGCCAGCAGCTACGATCCGGGATCTACCCCCACCGGGGAGCTGTTTTTT. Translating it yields CASSYDPGSTPTGELFF.